A single sample is the source of the 5 T cell receptor beta chains below, sequenced in a study of CD8+CD57+ T cells in acquired aplastic anemia. The TCR beta profiling, which covered VDJ combination and CDR3 sequence, was carried out using genomic DNA as the template. TCRdb itself ran the reads through MiXCR, one entry per CDR3 protein. The sample lists roughly 80,000 distinct CDR3 sequences, around 42% occurring once. The sample was sorted CD4+, CD8+, or CD8+CD57+ T cells (not recorded which) from PBMCs. These receptors were taken from a human donor in good health, serving as a control.

This clonotype has a count of ten or more. CDR3 nucleotides: TGTGCCAGCAGGACTGGGACAGGCGAAGCTGAAGCTTTCTTT. This encodes CASRTGTGEAEAFF. V and J are TRBV7-9 and TRBJ1-1; 8 nucleotides align to TRBD1. The CDR3 loop spans 14 amino acids. V lost 6 bases to trimming and J lost 6 bases; unmatched junction nucleotides: 9. Germline CDR1 SEHNR, CDR2 FQNEAQ (reference sequence). The complete variable domain, with remaining parts taken from reference TRBV7-9 and TRBJ1-1, reads DTGVSQNPRHKITKRGQNVTFRCDPISEHNRLYWYRQTLGQGPEFLTYFQNEAQLEKSRLLSDRFSAERPKGSFSTLEIQRTEQGDSAMYLCASRTGTGEAEAFFGQGTRLTVV.

Note on this clonotype: One base away lies a much larger clone, so this may be a sequencing read error. In this CDR3 the conserved last residue, phenylalanine or tryptophan, is missing, so a read error is likely. The J gene is TRBJ2-1, the V gene TRBV11-1, with D possibly TRBD2 on 5 matching bases. This CDR3 has 16 amino acids. The germline V gene encodes CDR1 SGHAT and CDR2 FQDESV (reference sequence). Trimming left V 7 bases short and J 0 bases short, with 16 bases between. The CDR3 DNA reads as TGTGCCAGCACCGCATGGCGGGTGATCTCCTACAATGAGCAGTTCTCC. This gives the protein CASTAWRVISYNEQFS.

This chain connects TRBV7-8 to TRBJ2-7, with no clear D. Germline V CDR1 and CDR2: SGHVS, FQNEAQ. The ends were cut back, 1 base at V and 1 base at J, with 5 bases in the middle. This CDR3 contains 13 residues. For the CDR3, the DNA is TGTGCCAGCAGCTTAGACCAATCCTACGAGCAGTACTTC. Encoded protein: CASSLDQSYEQYF.

This clonotype was found a few times. The chain joins TRBV11-3 to TRBJ2-1; D unclear. The germline CDR1 and CDR2 sequences are SGHNT and YENEEA. V was cut by 5 bases and J by 10 bases, with 9 bases left in between. The CDR3 length is 11 residues. CDR3 in DNA: TGTGCCAGCAGCCCAGGCCAGGAGCAGTTCTTC. Amino acids: CASSPGQEQFF.

The CDR3 nucleotides read TGTGCCAGCATCACGGGACAGGGACCCCACGAGCAGTACTTC. Its translation: CASITGQGPHEQYF. The J gene is TRBJ2-7, the V gene TRBV2, with 9 bases identical to TRBD1. The CDR3 extends over 14 amino acids. CDR1 is SNHLY and CDR2 is FYNNEI in the germline V gene. With 7 bases clipped from V and 5 bases from J, the junction kept 9 bases outside the gene matches.